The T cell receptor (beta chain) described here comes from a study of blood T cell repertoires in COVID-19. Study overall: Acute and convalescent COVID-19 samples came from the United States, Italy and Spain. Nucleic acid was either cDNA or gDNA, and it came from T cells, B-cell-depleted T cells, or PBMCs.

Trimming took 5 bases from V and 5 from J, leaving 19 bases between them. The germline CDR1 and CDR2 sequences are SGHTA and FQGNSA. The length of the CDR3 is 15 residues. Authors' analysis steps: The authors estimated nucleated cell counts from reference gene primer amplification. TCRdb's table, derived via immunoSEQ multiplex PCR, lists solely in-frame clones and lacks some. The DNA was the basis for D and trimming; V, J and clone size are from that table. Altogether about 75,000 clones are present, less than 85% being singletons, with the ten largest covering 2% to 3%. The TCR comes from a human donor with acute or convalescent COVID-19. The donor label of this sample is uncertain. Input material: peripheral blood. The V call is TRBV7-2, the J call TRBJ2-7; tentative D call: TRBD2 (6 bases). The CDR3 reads CASSPGGGGGNEQYF. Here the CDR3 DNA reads TGTGCCAGCAGCCCCGGGGGAGGAGGAGGGAACGAGCAGTACTTC.